These 26 T cell receptor beta chains were all obtained from the same sample, sequenced in a study of T cell responses to AZD1222 COVID-19 vaccine. TCRdb's copy holds only in-frame clones and misses some; the assay was immunoSEQ multiplex PCR. The sample gives 100,000 to 130,000 clones, around 89% of which show up once; 6% to 7% is in the top ten. The sequencing here drew on peripheral blood, taken on day 0 of AZD1222 vaccination. The receptors originated from an adult in good health.

The V gene is TRBV6-8, the J gene TRBJ2-1; D is unresolved. CDR1 and CDR2 from the germline V gene are MNHGY and SAAAGT. There are 17 residues in the CDR3. Trimming cost V 0 bases and J 4 bases, with 16 bases left between them. CDR3 nucleotides: TGTGCCAGCAGTTACTCACTGGGAATAGCTAAATACAATGAGCAGTTCTTC. Protein product: CASSYSLGIAKYNEQFF.

V gene TRBV11-2 combines with J gene TRBJ2-7; D is uncertain. CDR1 SGHAT and CDR2 FQNNGV come from the germline V gene. Trimming shortened V by 3 bases and J by 2 bases, and 11 bases separated the two germline ends. The CDR3 has 14 residues. The CDR3 loop is CASSLERGPYEQYF. In DNA form, the CDR3 reads TGTGCCAGCAGCTTGGAGAGAGGCCCCTACGAGCAGTACTTC.

CDR3 protein: CASSYSLQSSYEQYF. Written as DNA, the CDR3 is TGTGCCAGCAGTTACAGCCTTCAATCCTCCTACGAGCAGTACTTC. The chain has TRBV6-5 and TRBJ2-7; D is unresolved. Trimming took 2 bases from V and 0 from J, leaving 11 bases between them. The V gene's germline CDR1 is MNHEY and CDR2 SVGAGI. The CDR3 contains 15 residues.

The V gene is TRBV14, the J gene TRBJ2-5, with D maybe TRBD2 (5 bases). Per the germline V gene, CDR1 is SGHDN and CDR2 is FVKESK. Trimming removed 1 base from V and 4 bases from J, with 10 bases in between. The CDR3 is made up of 14 amino acids. The CDR3 reads CASSQGAGIETQYF. As DNA, the CDR3 is TGTGCCAGCAGCCAAGGGGCCGGGATAGAGACCCAGTACTTC.

The gene calls are TRBV7-2 and TRBJ1-2; D gene unclear. The V and J ends lost 1 base and 2 bases respectively, with 8 bases between them. Germline values: CDR1 SGHTA, CDR2 FQGNSA. The CDR3 is 14 amino acids. In nucleotides, the CDR3 is TGTGCCAGCAGCTTAGAGACACCGAACTATGGCTACACCTTC. This codes for CASSLETPNYGYTF.

The V call is TRBV30, the J call TRBJ1-6, with TRBD1 matching 7 bases. Germline CDR1 reads GTSNPN; CDR2 reads SVGIG (reference sequence). The V segment lost 5 bases and the J segment 7 bases; nucleotides outside the gene matches: 5. This CDR3 has 13 residues. CDR3 nucleotides: TGTGCCTGGGACAGGGTGAGCAATTCACCCCTCCACTTT. This sequence encodes CAWDRVSNSPLHF.

This clone showed up just a few times. V gene TRBV28 combines with J gene TRBJ1-3; the D is unclear. The V and J ends lost 2 bases and 0 bases respectively, with 14 bases between them. The CDR3 length is 17 residues. Germline CDR1 is MDHEN and CDR2 is SYDVKM. CDR3 bases: TGTGCCAGCAGTTTACAAGGGTGGAGGGACTCTGGAAACACCATATATTTT. It encodes CASSLQGWRDSGNTIYF.

V gene TRBV19 combines with J gene TRBJ2-7, with D possibly TRBD1 on 5 matching bases. The CDR3 has 15 amino acids. The V gene's germline CDR1 is LNHDA and CDR2 SQIVND (reference sequence). V lost 4 bases and J 1 base, leaving 14 bases between the germline ends. This CDR3 reads CASSKDSPLSYEQYF. In nucleotides, the CDR3 is TGTGCCAGTAGTAAAGACAGTCCCCTTTCCTACGAGCAGTACTTC. The whole variable domain, filled in from reference TRBV19 and TRBJ2-7, reads DGGITQSPKYLFRKEGQNVTLSCEQNLNHDAMYWYRQDPGQGLRLIYYSQIVNDFQKGDIAEGYSVSREKKESFPLTVTSAQKNPTAFYLCASSKDSPLSYEQYFGPGTRLTVT.

The V call is TRBV5-1, the J call TRBJ1-3; weak D call: TRBD1 (6 bases). Trimming cost V 0 bases and J 8 bases, with 15 bases left between them. Germline CDR1 SGHRS, CDR2 YFSETQ. The CDR3 spans 15 residues. DNA of the CDR3: TGCGCCAGCAGCTTGGCCGGGACACAGGATTACACCATATATTTT. This translates into CASSLAGTQDYTIYF.

J is TRBJ1-1 and V is TRBV7-2; TRBD1 agrees at 9 bases. The CDR3 spans 14 residues. Germline CDR1 is SGHTA and CDR2 is FQGNSA. V lost 5 bases, J lost 5 bases, and 6 bases stayed unmatched. The CDR3 here is CASSRTGGDTEAFF. CDR3 coding DNA: TGTGCCAGCAGCCGTACAGGGGGCGATACTGAAGCTTTCTTT.

This sequence joins TRBV5-4 and TRBJ1-1; no definite D call. The CDR3 covers 14 residues. CDR1 and CDR2 (germline): SGHNT, YYREEE (reference sequence). V was pared by 2 bases and J by 1 base, with 9 bases between. The CDR3 nucleotides are TGTGCCAGCAGCTTCCCGGGCACGAACACTGAAGCTTTCTTT. The encoded protein is CASSFPGTNTEAFF.

The rearrangement joins TRBV7-9 to TRBJ2-1; TRBD1 matches at 11 bases. This CDR3 has 17 residues. V was clipped by 5 bases and J by 5 bases; unmatched bases: 11. Germline V lookup: CDR1 SEHNR, CDR2 FQNEAQ (reference sequence). Here the CDR3 DNA reads TGTGCCAGCAGCCCAATGTCGGGACAGGGGGATCACAATGAGCAGTTCTTC. Protein sequence: CASSPMSGQGDHNEQFF.

J is TRBJ2-3 and V is TRBV4-2; TRBD2 agrees at 8 bases. There are 18 residues in the CDR3. Germline V gives CDR1 LGHNA, CDR2 YNFKEQ. J lost 6 bases, V lost 3 bases, and 17 bases had no gene match. CDR3 loop: CASSHPGPTSGPTDTQYF. The CDR3 region has the DNA TGTGCCAGCAGCCACCCGGGGCCCACTAGCGGACCCACGGATACGCAGTATTTT.

The chain couples TRBV7-2 to TRBJ2-1, with 14 bases matching TRBD2. V trimming: 2 bases; J trimming: 9 bases; junction bases outside the gene matches: 6. This CDR3 spans 16 amino acids. CDR1 and CDR2 (germline): SGHTA, FQGNSA. CDR3 residues: CASSLLGTSGSSEQFF. In DNA form, the CDR3 reads TGTGCCAGCAGCTTACTTGGGACTAGCGGGAGCAGTGAGCAGTTCTTC.

This chain uses TRBV10-3 with TRBJ2-7; TRBD1 agrees at 7 bases. The V gene's germline CDR1 is ENHRY and CDR2 SYGVKD. The CDR3 runs 16 residues. J lost 6 bases, V lost 0 bases, and 11 bases had no gene match. The CDR3 loop is CAISESKAGGLSEQYF. The CDR3, as DNA: TGTGCCATCAGTGAGTCAAAGGCAGGGGGTTTATCCGAGCAGTACTTC.

The chain is built from TRBV24-1 and TRBJ2-2; D may be TRBD1 (5 bases). The CDR3 sequence is 13 residues long. V shed 3 bases and J shed 5 bases, with 6 bases lying between them. Germline CDR1 KGHDR, CDR2 SFDVKD. CDR3 in amino acids: CATSDHRTGELFF. CDR3 sequence (DNA): TGTGCCACCAGTGATCACAGGACCGGGGAGCTGTTTTTT.

The chain employs TRBV7-2 and TRBJ1-6, with 10 bases matching TRBD1. CDR3 length equals 14 residues. CDR1 is SGHTA and CDR2 is FQGNSA in the germline V gene. Trimming at V came to 4 bases and at J to 10 bases, leaving 4 bases not matched to a gene. In DNA, the CDR3 is TGTGCCAGCAGCTCAGACAGGGGGCAATCACCCCTCCACTTT. This gives the protein CASSSDRGQSPLHF.

The V call is TRBV19, the J call TRBJ2-1, with D perhaps TRBD1 (5 bases). CDR1 is LNHDA and CDR2 is SQIVND in the germline V gene (reference sequence). V was pared by 2 bases and J by 3 bases, with 11 bases between. The CDR3 has 15 amino acids. CDR3 DNA sequence: TGTGCCAGTAGTATAACAGGTCACGGCTACAATGAGCAGTTCTTC. Amino acid sequence: CASSITGHGYNEQFF.

The gene calls are TRBV4-1 and TRBJ2-3; D remains ambiguous. The CDR3 has 17 residues. V lost 4 bases and J 0 bases, leaving 17 bases between the germline ends. Per the germline V gene, CDR1 is MGHRA and CDR2 is YSYEKL. Here the CDR3 reads CASSPTTYDPSTDTQYF. The CDR3 region has the DNA TGCGCCAGCAGCCCCACCACTTACGATCCTAGCACAGATACGCAGTATTTT.

In this sample, this clone turned up once. The chain is built from TRBV5-1 and TRBJ2-3, with D uncertain. Germline assignment: CDR1 SGHRS and CDR2 YFSETQ. The ends were cut back, 2 bases at V and 3 bases at J, with 7 bases in the middle. This CDR3 has 13 amino acids. CDR3: CASSLLGTDTQYF. As DNA, the CDR3 is TGCGCCAGCAGCTTATTAGGTACAGATACGCAGTATTTT. Full variable domain (rest looked up from reference TRBV5-1 and TRBJ2-3): KAGVTQTPRYLIKTRGQQVTLSCSPISGHRSVSWYQQTPGQGLQFLFEYFSETQRNKGNFPGRFSGRQFSNSRSEMNVSTLELGDSALYLCASSLLGTDTQYFGPGTRLTVL.

The chain recombines TRBV27 with TRBJ2-2; unclear D gene. Trimming left V 5 bases short and J 0 bases short, with 10 bases between. Germline assignment: CDR1 MNHEY and CDR2 SMNVEV (reference sequence). The CDR3 is 15 residues long. The DNA of the CDR3 is TGTGCCAGCAGTCTAAAGGCCGCGAACACCGGGGAGCTGTTTTTT. It encodes CASSLKAANTGELFF.

This clone was detected only once. V and J are TRBV4-2 and TRBJ2-1; no firm D call. The CDR3 is 15 residues long. Germline loops: CDR1 LGHNA, CDR2 YNFKEQ. The germline V and J ends were trimmed by 0 bases and 3 bases, with 9 bases remaining between them. This chain's CDR3 is CASSQEGLDYNEQFF. Here the CDR3 DNA reads TGTGCCAGCAGCCAAGAAGGCCTAGACTACAATGAGCAGTTCTTC.

This clone was found once. This rearrangement joins TRBV7-2 to TRBJ1-3; 8 nucleotides align to TRBD1. Germline lookup yields CDR1 SGHTA and CDR2 FQGNSA. CDR3 length: 15 amino acids. The V and J ends lost 4 bases and 1 base, in that order; junction bases with no gene match: 3. The DNA of the CDR3 is TGTGCCAGCAGCTCCCGGACAGGGTCTGGAAACACCATATATTTT. It is translated as CASSSRTGSGNTIYF.

This clone was seen once. The J gene is TRBJ2-4, the V gene TRBV7-9, with TRBD1 identical over 12 bases. The CDR3 runs 14 residues. Germline trimming cut 4 bases from V and 8 bases from J; bases unmatched to any gene: 3. Germline V gives CDR1 SEHNR, CDR2 FQNEAQ (reference sequence). The CDR3 DNA is TGTGCCAGCAGCTCGGGACAGGGGGCAGACATTCAGTACTTC. Encoded protein: CASSSGQGADIQYF.

The J gene is TRBJ1-1, the V gene TRBV19; D is unresolved. The V end was cut by 5 bases, the J end by 1 base, with 8 bases between. There are 13 residues in the CDR3. Germline V lookup: CDR1 LNHDA, CDR2 SQIVND (reference sequence). The CDR3 nucleotides read TGTGCCAGTAGTGGGTGGGGGAACACTGAAGCTTTCTTT. Protein: CASSGWGNTEAFF. The whole variable domain, remainder taken from reference TRBV19 and TRBJ1-1, is DGGITQSPKYLFRKEGQNVTLSCEQNLNHDAMYWYRQDPGQGLRLIYYSQIVNDFQKGDIAEGYSVSREKKESFPLTVTSAQKNPTAFYLCASSGWGNTEAFFGQGTRLTVV.

The chain recombines TRBV15 with TRBJ1-6; D possibly corresponds to TRBD1 (6 bases). This CDR3 is 17 amino acids long. Germline V lookup: CDR1 LNHNV, CDR2 YYDKDF (reference sequence). Deletions cut 6 bases from V and 0 bases from J, with 15 bases between. Here the CDR3 DNA reads TGTGCCACCAGTACCATAGACAGGAGCTCCTATAATTCACCCCTCCACTTT. This sequence encodes CATSTIDRSSYNSPLHF. Looking up the rest from reference TRBV15 and TRBJ1-6 gives the full variable domain: DAMVIQNPRYQVTQFGKPVTLSCSQTLNHNVMYWYQQKSSQAPKLLFHYYDKDFNNEADTPDNFQSRRPNTSFCFLDIRSPGLGDTAMYLCATSTIDRSSYNSPLHFGNGTRLTVT.